This passage covers 27 T cell receptor beta chains from one sample sequenced in a study of blood T cell repertoires in COVID-19. Repertoires were generated with immunoSEQ multiplex PCR, while TCRdb's copy carries only in-frame clones and drops some. This table holds approximately 210,000 clones, over 75% found once. The sequenced sample consisted of peripheral blood. All receptors come from a human donor in a cohort sampled during active COVID-19.

The chain uses TRBV7-3 and TRBJ2-1, with 7 nucleotides matching TRBD2. This CDR3 has 15 amino acids. J was trimmed by 6 bases and V by 2 bases; bases with no gene match: 7. Germline CDR1 and CDR2: SGHTA and FQGTGA. The CDR3 DNA follows: TGTGCCAGCAGCTTATCTCGGACTAGTACCAATGAGCAGTTCTTC. Residues: CASSLSRTSTNEQFF. The complete variable domain, with remaining parts taken from reference TRBV7-3 and TRBJ2-1, reads GAGVSQTPSNKVTEKGKYVELRCDPISGHTALYWYRQSLGQGPEFLIYFQGTGAADDSGLPNDRFFAVRPEGSVSTLKIQRTERGDSAVYLCASSLSRTSTNEQFFGPGTRLTVL.

The genes are TRBV6-2 or TRBV6-3 and TRBJ2-5; D might be TRBD1 (6 bases). The CDR3 loop spans 15 amino acids. The V gene's germline CDR1 is MNHEY and CDR2 SVGEGT. V lost 2 bases and J 4 bases, leaving 14 bases between the germline ends. The CDR3 DNA sequence: TGTGCCAGCAGTTACACGGGTATAGGGGGAGAGACCCAGTACTTC. It codes for CASSYTGIGGETQYF.

Here the CDR3 reads CASSLQGGDTEAFF. The CDR3 region has the DNA TGTGCCAGCTCACTACAGGGAGGGGACACTGAAGCTTTCTTT. The J gene is TRBJ1-1, the V gene TRBV18, with D perhaps TRBD1 (6 bases). From germline, CDR1 is KGHSH and CDR2 LQKENI. This CDR3 has 14 residues. The ends were cut back, 4 bases at V and 3 bases at J, with 12 bases in the middle. Based on the CDR3 plus reference TRBV18 and TRBJ1-1, the full variable domain is NAGVMQNPRHLVRRRGQEARLRCSPMKGHSHVYWYRQLPEEGLKFMVYLQKENIIDESGMPKERFSAEFPKEGPSILRIQQVVRGDSAAYFCASSLQGGDTEAFFGQGTRLTVV.

The chain couples TRBV7-9 to TRBJ2-7; 8 bases are shared with TRBD2. Germline V CDR1 and CDR2: SEHNR, FQNEAQ (reference sequence). Trimming cost V 5 bases and J 2 bases; bases outside gene matches: 8. The CDR3 totals 15 residues. CDR3 coding DNA: TGTGCCAGCAGCCGGGACTCGGGGGGGCCCTACGAGCAGTACTTC. Protein product: CASSRDSGGPYEQYF.

This sequence joins TRBV28 and TRBJ1-2; D is perhaps TRBD1 (5 bases). The germline V gene encodes CDR1 MDHEN and CDR2 SYDVKM. With 2 bases removed from V and 5 bases from J, the gap between germline ends came to 18 bases. The CDR3 length is 16 residues. The CDR3 nucleotides read TGTGCCAGCAGTTTAGTGGCCACGAGTGGGACTTATGGCTACACCTTC. Amino acid sequence: CASSLVATSGTYGYTF.

The V gene is TRBV11-2, the J gene TRBJ1-1; the D gene is possibly TRBD1 (5 bases). The CDR3 is made up of 12 amino acids. Trimming pared 4 bases from V and 7 bases from J, leaving 10 bases between. CDR1 is SGHAT and CDR2 is FQNNGV in the germline V gene. The CDR3 bases are TGTGCCAGCAGCTGGGCAGGGAATGAAGCTTTCTTT. It specifies CASSWAGNEAFF.

The chain carries TRBV27 and TRBJ2-6; 9 bases are a match to TRBD2. The CDR3 is made up of 19 amino acids. CDR1 and CDR2 from the germline V gene are MNHEY and SMNVEV (reference sequence). V gave up 6 bases and J gave up 0 bases; unmatched junction bases: 12. This CDR3 is CASRGTGTSFTSGANVLTF. DNA for the CDR3: TGTGCCAGCAGAGGCACCGGGACTAGCTTTACCTCTGGGGCCAACGTCCTGACTTTC. The full variable domain, with the rest looked up from reference TRBV27 and TRBJ2-6, is EAQVTQNPRYLITVTGKKLTVTCSQNMNHEYMSWYRQDPGLGLRQIYYSMNVEVTDKGDVPEGYKVSRKEKRNFPLILESPSPNQTSLYFCASRGTGTSFTSGANVLTFGAGSRLTVL.

The chain recombines TRBV6-5 with TRBJ1-2; 8 nucleotides agree with TRBD1. Trimming cost V 5 bases and J 4 bases; bases outside gene matches: 6. Germline V gives CDR1 MNHEY, CDR2 SVGAGI. This CDR3 is 14 amino acids long. The CDR3 nucleotides are TGTGCCAGCAGTATCGGACAGGGCTCCTATGGCTACACCTTC. This gives the protein CASSIGQGSYGYTF.

This clone has only a few counts. The V gene is TRBV30, the J gene TRBJ1-3, with D perhaps matching TRBD1 (5 bases). This CDR3 comprises 13 residues. Germline values: CDR1 GTSNPN, CDR2 SVGIG (reference sequence). V dropped 4 bases and J dropped 0 bases, with 7 bases sitting between them. The CDR3 loop is CAWTGGSGNTIYF. The CDR3 DNA reads as TGTGCCTGGACCGGGGGCTCTGGAAACACCATATATTTT.

This clone has a handful of counts. The chain links TRBV5-1 to TRBJ1-4; TRBD1 might be the D (5 bases). Germline V lookup: CDR1 SGHRS, CDR2 YFSETQ. V lost 3 bases and J lost 2, with 14 bases in between. This CDR3 is 16 amino acids long. DNA for the CDR3: TGCGCCAGCAGCTGGCGGGGCGTTGGGACTAATGAAAAACTGTTTTTT. As protein: CASSWRGVGTNEKLFF. Using reference TRBV5-1 and TRBJ1-4 for the parts outside the CDR3, the full variable domain is KAGVTQTPRYLIKTRGQQVTLSCSPISGHRSVSWYQQTPGQGLQFLFEYFSETQRNKGNFPGRFSGRQFSNSRSEMNVSTLELGDSALYLCASSWRGVGTNEKLFFGSGTQLSVL.

The chain employs TRBV5-6 and TRBJ1-2; no definite D call. Trimming cost V 3 bases and J 4 bases, with 4 bases left between them. Looked up from germline, CDR1 is SGHDT and CDR2 is YYEEEE. This CDR3 is built from 11 residues. In DNA form, the CDR3 reads TGTGCCAGCAGCTGGGCCTATGGCTACACCTTC. Residues: CASSWAYGYTF.

The chain has TRBV24-1 and TRBJ1-5, with 7 positions matching TRBD1. Germline-derived CDR1 and CDR2 are KGHDR and SFDVKD. V gave up 4 bases and J gave up 6 bases; unmatched junction bases: 8. This CDR3 spans 15 amino acids. CDR3 loop: CATSDIGTDSQPQHF. Here the CDR3 DNA reads TGTGCCACCAGTGACATAGGGACAGATAGTCAGCCCCAGCATTTT.

The J gene is TRBJ2-1, the V gene TRBV27; 8 bases align to TRBD2. The CDR3 spans 14 residues. Germline V gives CDR1 MNHEY, CDR2 SMNVEV (reference sequence). Trimming took 5 bases from V and 7 from J; bases not matched to a gene: 7. The CDR3 loop reads CASSERESRNEQFF. The CDR3 DNA reads TGTGCCAGCAGTGAGCGGGAGTCTCGGAATGAGCAGTTCTTC.

The rearrangement links TRBV19 to TRBJ2-5, with TRBD2 matching 7 bases. With 4 bases clipped from V and 4 bases from J, the junction kept 9 bases outside the gene matches. The CDR3 sequence is 15 residues long. CDR1 is LNHDA and CDR2 is SQIVND in the germline V gene (reference sequence). CDR3 in amino acids: CASSTVAGWRETQYF. CDR3 bases: TGTGCCAGTAGTACCGTAGCGGGTTGGCGAGAGACCCAGTACTTC.

The chain joins TRBV9 to TRBJ2-1; TRBD1 is a possible D gene (6 bases). Germline V gene sequence: CDR1 SGDLS, CDR2 YYNGEE. This CDR3 comprises 16 residues. Trimming removed 0 bases at V and 7 bases at J, with 17 bases between. CDR3 in amino acids: CASSVEKGEVPNEQFF. The CDR3 DNA reads as TGTGCCAGCAGCGTAGAAAAGGGGGAAGTTCCTAATGAGCAGTTCTTC.

This clone was detected a few times. V and J are TRBV10-3 and TRBJ2-1; 7 positions agree with TRBD2. CDR1 is ENHRY and CDR2 is SYGVKD in the germline V gene. This CDR3 is built from 15 residues. J lost 2 bases, V lost 6 bases, and 7 bases had no gene match. CDR3 coding DNA: TGTGCCATCAGGGTGGGCGGGAGCCCCTACAATGAGCAGTTCTTC. Protein product: CAIRVGGSPYNEQFF.

V usage is TRBV19 and J usage is TRBJ1-1, with D perhaps matching TRBD1 (5 bases). Between the trimmed V and J ends, which lost 6 bases and 7 bases, there was a span of 15 bases. Germline values: CDR1 LNHDA, CDR2 SQIVND (reference sequence). The CDR3 extends over 13 amino acids. CDR3 sequence (DNA): TGTGCCAGTAGCTCTCTAATCAGGGATGAAGCTTTCTTT. This encodes CASSSLIRDEAFF.

This clone appeared once. J is TRBJ2-7 and V is TRBV7-2; possibly TRBD1 for D (6 bases). V shed 5 bases and J shed 2 bases, with 16 bases lying between them. Per the germline V gene, CDR1 is SGHTA and CDR2 is FQGNSA. The CDR3 runs to 15 residues. DNA for the CDR3: TGTGCCAGCAGCCCTCGGACAGTGACAACCTACGAGCAGTACTTC. This translates into CASSPRTVTTYEQYF.

J is TRBJ1-1 and V is TRBV5-4, with TRBD1 matching 7 bases. Trimming removed 4 bases from V and 0 bases from J; junction bases left unmatched: 9. CDR1 is SGHNT and CDR2 is YYREEE in the germline V gene (reference sequence). The CDR3 length is 16 residues. CDR3: CASSAGQDFLNTEAFF. The CDR3 DNA is TGTGCCAGCAGCGCAGGACAGGACTTTTTGAACACTGAAGCTTTCTTT.

The V and J genes are TRBV5-1 and TRBJ2-7, with TRBD2 matching 8 bases. The V segment lost 4 bases and the J segment 5 bases; nucleotides outside the gene matches: 17. CDR3 length equals 17 residues. CDR1 and CDR2 from the germline V gene are SGHRS and YFSETQ. CDR3 nucleotide sequence: TGCGCCAGCAGCCCCGAGGGAGGGTCGGGAGGGCTCCACGAGCAGTACTTC. Its protein is CASSPEGGSGGLHEQYF.

The chain uses TRBV30 and TRBJ2-3, with TRBD1 identical over 7 bases. V trimming: 4 bases; J trimming: 6 bases; junction bases outside the gene matches: 4. There are 12 residues in the CDR3. The germline V gene encodes CDR1 GTSNPN and CDR2 SVGIG (reference sequence). In DNA form, the CDR3 reads TGTGCCTGGAAGAGAGGGGGCGATACGCAGTATTTT. Translated: CAWKRGGDTQYF.

V is TRBV7-2 and J is TRBJ2-2, with TRBD2 matching 14 bases. V lost 3 bases and J lost 4; bases outside the gene matches: 4. CDR3 length: 17 amino acids. Germline CDR1 SGHTA, CDR2 FQGNSA. The chain's CDR3 is CASSLTSGRAGTGELFF. DNA of the CDR3: TGTGCCAGCAGCTTGACTAGCGGGAGGGCGGGCACCGGGGAGCTGTTTTTT.

The chain combines TRBV27 with TRBJ1-6; the D is unclear. The germline gives CDR1 MNHEY, CDR2 SMNVEV (reference sequence). The V gene lost 2 bases and the J gene lost 8 bases, with 13 bases spanning the gap. This CDR3 has 15 amino acids. The chain's CDR3 is CASSLKGGWDSPLHF. The CDR3 DNA is TGTGCCAGCAGTTTAAAGGGAGGATGGGATTCACCCCTCCACTTT.

The CDR3, as DNA: TGTGCCAGCAGCCCGACTTGGGGCCAGGGCATCTACAATGAGCAGTTCTTC. Its translation: CASSPTWGQGIYNEQFF. This sequence joins TRBV7-9 and TRBJ2-1; weak D call: TRBD1 (5 bases). Trimming stripped 5 bases from V and 3 bases from J, with 20 bases between. The CDR3 is made up of 17 amino acids. Per germline, CDR1 SEHNR and CDR2 FQNEAQ (reference sequence).

The rearrangement joins TRBV7-9 to TRBJ2-2; D gene unclear. CDR3 length equals 14 residues. V was cut by 6 bases and J by 0 bases, with 8 bases left in between. Germline-derived CDR1 and CDR2 are SEHNR and FQNEAQ (reference sequence). The CDR3 DNA follows: TGTGCCAGCAGGGGCCCCTCGAACACCGGGGAGCTGTTTTTT. Its protein is CASRGPSNTGELFF. Full variable domain (outside the CDR3, taken from reference TRBV7-9 and TRBJ2-2): DTGVSQNPRHKITKRGQNVTFRCDPISEHNRLYWYRQTLGQGPEFLTYFQNEAQLEKSRLLSDRFSAERPKGSFSTLEIQRTEQGDSAMYLCASRGPSNTGELFFGEGSRLTVL.

V and J are TRBV3-1 (or the pseudogene TRBV3-2) and TRBJ1-5; possibly TRBD1 for D (6 bases). The germline V gene encodes CDR1 LGHDT and CDR2 YNNKEL (reference sequence). This CDR3 is 15 amino acids long. V was pared by 3 bases and J by 3 bases, with 12 bases between. In nucleotides, the CDR3 is TGTGCCAGCAGCCAGGGGCAGGGGTCCAATCAGCCCCAGCATTTT. Translation: CASSQGQGSNQPQHF.

This clone was detected ten times or more. The chain uses TRBV11-3 and TRBJ2-1, with a weak D call TRBD1 (6 bases). Germline V lookup: CDR1 SGHNT, CDR2 YENEEA. Trimming shortened V by 0 bases and J by 0 bases, and 12 bases separated the two germline ends. The CDR3 length is 17 residues. The CDR3 nucleotides read TGTGCCAGCAGCTTAGATCAAGGGGGATACTCCTACAATGAGCAGTTCTTC. This translates into CASSLDQGGYSYNEQFF.